Listed here are 10 T cell receptor beta chains from one sample, sequenced in a study of blood T cell repertoires in COVID-19. Measured with immunoSEQ multiplex PCR; TCRdb has only the in-frame clones, and not every one. Among some 30,000 clones, 85% to 90% were seen once, and the ten largest hold more than 10%. The material sequenced was peripheral blood. The origin of the receptors is a human donor in a cohort sampled during active COVID-19. The donor label of this sample is uncertain.

The chain combines TRBV15 with TRBJ2-2; 7 bases agree with TRBD2. This CDR3 comprises 16 residues. Per germline, CDR1 LNHNV and CDR2 YYDKDF (reference sequence). The J segment lost 5 bases and the V segment lost 3 bases, leaving 9 bases of the junction unmatched. CDR3 region: CATSRSSAGTTGELFF. The CDR3 coding sequence is TGTGCCACCAGCAGGTCCTCAGCGGGAACAACCGGGGAGCTGTTTTTT.

This clone was seen just once. The rearrangement uses TRBV27 and TRBJ1-1; 7 nucleotides line up with TRBD1. The CDR3 totals 12 residues. CDR1 is MNHEY, CDR2 SMNVEV, per germline (reference sequence). With 3 bases clipped from V and 6 bases from J, the junction kept 1 base outside the gene matches. The CDR3 here is CASSFGQAEAFF. In DNA form, the CDR3 reads TGTGCCAGCAGTTTTGGACAGGCTGAAGCTTTCTTT.

This sequence joins TRBV7-8 and TRBJ1-2; TRBD1 aligns across 10 bases. This CDR3 has 15 residues. Germline lookup yields CDR1 SGHVS and CDR2 FQNEAQ. Trimming at V came to 5 bases and at J to 4 bases, leaving 7 bases not matched to a gene. In DNA form, the CDR3 reads TGTGCCAGCAGCCCGACCGGGACAGGGGCCTATGGCTACACCTTC. Translating gives CASSPTGTGAYGYTF.

This sequence joins TRBV5-5 and TRBJ2-5; D perhaps matches TRBD2 (6 bases). V was clipped by 4 bases and J by 5 bases, with 18 bases between them. This CDR3 region has 15 residues. Germline lookup yields CDR1 SGHKS and CDR2 YYEKEE (reference sequence). The DNA of the CDR3 is TGTGCCAGCAGCGCCCGGGTTAGCGGAGGGGAGACCCAGTACTTC. Translated: CASSARVSGGETQYF.

The chain uses TRBV5-6 and TRBJ1-4; D perhaps matches TRBD1 (6 bases). Germline loops: CDR1 SGHDT, CDR2 YYEEEE. The CDR3 sequence is 15 residues long. V was pared by 4 bases and J by 4 bases, with 14 bases between. The CDR3 region has the DNA TGTGCCAGCAGCACAACAGGGTTCGGTAATGAAAAACTGTTTTTT. Protein product: CASSTTGFGNEKLFF.

The V gene is TRBV5-4, the J gene TRBJ2-1, with D unresolved. The CDR3 has 15 residues. Trimming stripped 2 bases from V and 4 bases from J, with 13 bases between. The germline V gene has CDR1 SGHNT and CDR2 YYREEE (reference sequence). The CDR3 protein is CASSFDHRSYNEQFF. The DNA of the CDR3 is TGTGCCAGCAGCTTTGATCACAGATCTTACAATGAGCAGTTCTTC.

The rearrangement joins TRBV7-2 to TRBJ1-3; TRBD1 aligns across 9 bases. The CDR3 is 16 residues long. J lost 3 bases, V lost 2 bases, and 5 bases had no gene match. The germline gives CDR1 SGHTA, CDR2 FQGNSA. The CDR3 loop reads CASSLWGQGNGNTIYF. DNA for the CDR3: TGTGCCAGCAGCTTATGGGGACAGGGAAATGGAAACACCATATATTTT.

This clone has only one observation. V and J are TRBV4-2 and TRBJ2-3, with TRBD1 identical over 9 bases. The CDR3 runs to 15 residues. In germline, CDR1 is LGHNA, CDR2 YNFKEQ. Losses at the gene ends were 1 base for V and 5 bases for J; bases not matched to a gene: 4. The CDR3 here is CASSQGDRAGDTQYF. In DNA, the CDR3 is TGTGCCAGCAGCCAAGGGGACAGGGCGGGAGATACGCAGTATTTT.

V is TRBV28 and J is TRBJ2-7; tentatively, D is TRBD1 (5 bases). V lost 3 bases to trimming and J lost 0 bases, with 12 bases between them. The CDR3 has 15 residues. Germline CDR1 reads MDHEN; CDR2 reads SYDVKM. CDR3 in DNA: TGTGCCAGCAGTTTGGGGCAGGGCGGCTCCTACGAGCAGTACTTC. It specifies CASSLGQGGSYEQYF.

J is TRBJ2-1 and V is TRBV2, with D maybe TRBD1 (5 bases). Trimming left V 1 base short and J 16 bases short, with 14 bases between. Germline V gene data show CDR1 as SNHLY and CDR2 as FYNNEI. The CDR3 covers 12 residues. Written as DNA, the CDR3 is TGTGCCAGCAGTGAAGTACAGGACCCGCTTTTCTTC. Its protein product is CASSEVQDPLFF. Drawing the rest from reference TRBV2 and TRBJ2-1, the complete variable domain is EPEVTQTPSHQVTQMGQEVILRCVPISNHLYFYWYRQILGQKVEFLVSFYNNEISEKSEIFDDQFSVERPDGSNFTLKIRSTKLEDSAMYFCASSEVQDPLFFGPGTRLTVL.